This entry lists 9 T cell receptor beta chains sequenced from one sample in a study of shared clonotypes between healthy human individuals (TCRdb year 2020). CD8 naive samples were CD45RO-negative cells positively selected for CCR7, giving a CD45RA+CCR7+ population that excluded TemRA cells. Library preparation used the immunoSEQ multiplex PCR assay. Drawn from immuneACCESS, this table holds only the in-frame rearrangements with V and J called that TCRdb kept. Clones are partly lost; checked studies trace under half to an unresolved V gene and leave the rest unexplained. The sample profile shows some 580,000 clones; 95% to 98% of them were found once. The top ten clones comprise approximately 0.3% of the sample. Sequenced material: naive CD8+ T cells sorted from blood. The cell subset or site label corresponds to: CD45RA+CCR7+. Receptors originate from a man in his thirties or forties in good health.

This chain uses TRBV27 with TRBJ2-2; D may be TRBD2 (6 bases). V dropped 3 bases and J dropped 5 bases, with 10 bases sitting between them. Germline CDR1 is MNHEY and CDR2 is SMNVEV (reference sequence). The length of the CDR3 is 14 residues. DNA for the CDR3: TGTGCCAGCAGTTTCGCCGGAGGGACCGGGGAGCTGTTTTTT. This translates into CASSFAGGTGELFF.

This clone was detected once. The V call is TRBV4-1, the J call TRBJ1-1; 12 nucleotides agree with TRBD1. The length of the CDR3 is 16 residues. J gave up 8 bases and V 0 bases, and 7 bases lay outside the gene matches. From germline, CDR1 is MGHRA and CDR2 YSYEKL. The CDR3 DNA follows: TGCGCCAGCAGCCAAGATATTGGGGACAGGGGGCCCGAAGCTTTCTTT. Its protein product is CASSQDIGDRGPEAFF.

This chain connects TRBV2 to TRBJ1-5; D unresolved. This CDR3 has 13 residues. Germline loops: CDR1 SNHLY, CDR2 FYNNEI. V shed 1 base and J shed 6 bases, with 7 bases lying between them. Written as DNA, the CDR3 is TGTGCCAGCAGTGAAGGGTGGGGTCAGCCCCAGCATTTT. Amino acids: CASSEGWGQPQHF.

This chain connects TRBV29-1 to TRBJ2-7, with D unresolved. Germline CDR1 SQVTM, CDR2 ANQGSEA. The CDR3 extends over 12 amino acids. Deletions cut 1 base from V and 4 bases from J, with 8 bases between. Here the CDR3 reads CSVEAELYEQYF. CDR3 coding DNA: TGCAGCGTTGAAGCGGAGCTTTACGAGCAGTACTTC.

CDR3 loop: CASSLEDRGLTAYYNEQFF. In DNA form, the CDR3 reads TGTGCCAGCAGCTTAGAAGACAGGGGGCTAACCGCGTACTACAATGAGCAGTTCTTC. The chain joins TRBV7-8 to TRBJ2-1, with 10 positions matching TRBD1. The CDR3 covers 19 residues. J was trimmed by 3 bases and V by 1 base; bases with no gene match: 12. The germline V gene has CDR1 SGHVS and CDR2 FQNEAQ.

This chain uses TRBV27 with TRBJ2-7, with 8 bases that match TRBD1. The germline gives CDR1 MNHEY, CDR2 SMNVEV (reference sequence). The ends lost 3 bases at V and 6 bases at J; junction bases unmatched: 7. The CDR3 consists of 14 residues. This chain's CDR3 is CASSFGTGISEQYF. The CDR3 nucleotides are TGTGCCAGCAGTTTTGGGACAGGTATCTCCGAGCAGTACTTC.

The gene calls are TRBV15 and TRBJ1-5; no reliable D call. Germline V gene lookup returns CDR1 LNHNV and CDR2 YYDKDF (reference sequence). Trimming took off 0 bases at V and 4 bases at J, with 7 bases between the two ends. The CDR3 totals 14 residues. The CDR3 sequence: CATSRDLGNQPQHF. The CDR3 DNA reads TGTGCCACCAGCAGAGATTTGGGGAATCAGCCCCAGCATTTT.

The gene calls are TRBV27 and TRBJ1-5, with TRBD1 matching over 8 bases. Trimming at V came to 5 bases and at J to 7 bases, leaving 4 bases not matched to a gene. Looked up from germline, CDR1 is MNHEY and CDR2 is SMNVEV (reference sequence). The CDR3 length is 13 residues. As DNA, the CDR3 is TGTGCCAGCAGTACGGGACAGGTACAGCCCCAGCATTTT. This encodes CASSTGQVQPQHF.

CDR3 DNA: TGTGCCAGCAGCTCGGACCCCTCGGATACGCAGTATTTT. It specifies CASSSDPSDTQYF. The chain combines TRBV7-3 with TRBJ2-3; D uncertain. V was cut by 4 bases and J by 6 bases, with 11 bases left in between. The CDR3 has 13 residues. The germline V gene encodes CDR1 SGHTA and CDR2 FQGTGA.